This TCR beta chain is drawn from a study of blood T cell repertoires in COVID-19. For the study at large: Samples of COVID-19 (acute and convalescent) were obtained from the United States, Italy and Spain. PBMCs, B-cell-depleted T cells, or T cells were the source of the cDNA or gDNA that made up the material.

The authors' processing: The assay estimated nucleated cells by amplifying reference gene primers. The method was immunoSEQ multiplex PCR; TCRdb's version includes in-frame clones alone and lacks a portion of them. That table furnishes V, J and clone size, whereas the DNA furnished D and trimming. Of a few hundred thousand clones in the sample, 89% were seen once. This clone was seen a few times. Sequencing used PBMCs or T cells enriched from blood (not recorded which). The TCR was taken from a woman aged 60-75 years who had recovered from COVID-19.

As DNA, the CDR3 is TGTGCCAGCAGCTCCCGGGGGAGCTCCTACGAGCAGTACTTC. It translates to CASSSRGSSYEQYF. The chain carries TRBV5-4 and TRBJ2-7; possibly TRBD2 for D (6 bases). Germline V gives CDR1 SGHNT, CDR2 YYREEE (reference sequence). CDR3 length: 14 residues. V was clipped by 3 bases and J by 0 bases, with 10 bases between them.